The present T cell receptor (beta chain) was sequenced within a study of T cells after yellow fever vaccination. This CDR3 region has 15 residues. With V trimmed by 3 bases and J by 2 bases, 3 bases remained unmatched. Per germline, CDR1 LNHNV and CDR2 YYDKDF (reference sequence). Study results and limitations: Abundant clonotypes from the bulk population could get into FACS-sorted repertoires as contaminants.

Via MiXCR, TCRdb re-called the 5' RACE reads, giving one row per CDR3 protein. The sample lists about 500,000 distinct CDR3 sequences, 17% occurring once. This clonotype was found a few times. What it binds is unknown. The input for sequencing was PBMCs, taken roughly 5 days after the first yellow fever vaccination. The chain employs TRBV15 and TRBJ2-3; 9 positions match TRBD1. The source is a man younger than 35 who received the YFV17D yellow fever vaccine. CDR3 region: CATSRGQGTTDTQYF. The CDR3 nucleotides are TGTGCCACCAGCAGGGGACAGGGTACCACAGATACGCAGTATTTT.